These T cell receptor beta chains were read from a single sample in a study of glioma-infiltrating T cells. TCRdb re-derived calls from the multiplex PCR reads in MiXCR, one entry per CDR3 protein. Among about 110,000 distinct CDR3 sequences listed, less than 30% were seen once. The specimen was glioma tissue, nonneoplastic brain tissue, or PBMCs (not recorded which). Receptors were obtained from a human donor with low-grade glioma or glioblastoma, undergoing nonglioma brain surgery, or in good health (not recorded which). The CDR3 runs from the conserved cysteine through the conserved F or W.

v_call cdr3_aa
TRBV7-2 CASSMGLLYEQYF
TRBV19 CATGEGTGFLGFYEQYF
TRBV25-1 CASSGDRGYGDTQYF
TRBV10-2 CASRPNTNEQFF
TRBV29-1 CSVEGPLGQGRYEQYF
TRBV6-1 CASSKLYEQYF
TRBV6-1 CASERMGRGYEQYF
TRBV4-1 CASSQDGQGIRPGYTF
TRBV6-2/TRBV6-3 CASSYQGNTDTQYF
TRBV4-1 CASTKRYGDNEKLFF
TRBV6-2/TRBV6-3 CASSYPGQEFGYTF
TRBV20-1 CSARDRSSWYGYTF
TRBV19 CASSINTEAFF
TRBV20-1 CSARFQTGVSTDTQYF
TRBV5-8 CASSFIPGPRNQPQHF
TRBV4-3 CASSQVPAMNTEAFF
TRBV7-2 CASSPGPPTGGYGYTF
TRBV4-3 CASSQGHREDEQFF